This T cell receptor (beta chain) was retrieved from a study of cytomegalovirus exposure and HLA in healthy donors. Study information: Most genotyped donors, about four fifths of 300 to 400, had Caucasian-associated genetic ancestry.

As concerns this clone: Its antigen is unknown.

Regarding the study as a whole: The authors assumed roughly uniform sequencing depth across donors for presence/absence analyses.

Germline V gene data show CDR1 as SGHTA and CDR2 as FQGTGA. V dropped 3 bases and J dropped 8 bases, with 16 bases sitting between them. The CDR3 covers 14 residues. The study ran its PCR with 60 Vbeta and 13 Jbeta primers. Using immunoSEQ multiplex PCR, the repertoire was profiled, and TCRdb retains in-frame clones only, with some absent. Of some 250,000 clones listed, 82% are singletons. Sequenced sample: PBMCs. The V call is TRBV7-3, the J call TRBJ1-2; tentatively, D is TRBD1 (5 bases). This clonotype was obtained from a woman between 35 and 50 years old in good health and CMV-seropositive. Here the CDR3 reads CASSLRPAGGGYTF. CDR3 in DNA: TGTGCCAGCAGCTTGAGGCCAGCTGGGGGGGGCTACACCTTC.